The 30 T cell receptor beta chains below all came from one sample that was sequenced in a study of blood T cell repertoires in COVID-19. Assay used: immunoSEQ multiplex PCR; TCRdb lists only in-frame clones, some missing. The top ten hold around 6.4% of the sample, which has about 47,000 clones, 91% seen once. Sequencing input: peripheral blood. All receptors come from a man aged 65 to 85 with active COVID-19.

V and J are TRBV3-1 (or the pseudogene TRBV3-2) and TRBJ2-2, with 10 bases identical to TRBD1. The CDR3 runs 17 residues. Trimming at V came to 3 bases and at J to 0 bases, leaving 4 bases not matched to a gene. The germline V gene has CDR1 LGHDT and CDR2 YNNKEL (reference sequence). The CDR3 DNA is TGTGCCAGCAGCCAGGAAGGACAGGGGGCGAACACCGGGGAGCTGTTTTTT. Protein: CASSQEGQGANTGELFF.

The V call is TRBV6-6, the J call TRBJ1-3, with D tentatively TRBD1 (5 bases). V lost 2 bases, J lost 3 bases, and 5 bases lay in between. The CDR3 consists of 13 residues. The V gene's germline CDR1 is MNHNY and CDR2 SVGAGI (reference sequence). CDR3 in DNA: TGTGCCAGCAGTTACAGGGGTGGAAACACCATATATTTT. Translated, it gives CASSYRGGNTIYF.

In the case of this clone: The junction differs from germline at one of its ends, possibly a read error. The V call is TRBV5-5, the J call TRBJ2-7; no clear D. The germline gives CDR1 SGHKS, CDR2 YYEKEE (reference sequence). The CDR3 has 14 residues. The CDR3 coding sequence is TGTGCCAGCAGTTTGGGCCAGGCCTCCTACGAGCAGTACTTC. This translates into CASSLGQASYEQYF.

The V gene is TRBV30, the J gene TRBJ2-3; 7 bases map to TRBD2. Germline CDR1 is GTSNPN and CDR2 is SVGIG (reference sequence). The CDR3 has 20 amino acids. V lost 0 bases and J lost 0; bases outside the gene matches: 18. In nucleotides, the CDR3 is TGTGCCTGGAGTGTAGCGGTCGGAACCCCGGGACTATCTAGCACAGATACGCAGTATTTT. It yields the protein CAWSVAVGTPGLSSTDTQYF.

This chain links TRBV3-1 (or the pseudogene TRBV3-2) with TRBJ1-2; 7 nucleotides line up with TRBD1. Germline-derived CDR1 and CDR2 are LGHDT and YNNKEL (reference sequence). V lost 5 bases and J lost 8; bases outside the gene matches: 5. The CDR3 consists of 12 residues. CDR3 in amino acids: CASSLGQLGYTF. For the CDR3, the DNA is TGTGCCAGCAGCTTGGGACAGCTGGGCTACACCTTC.

The genes are TRBV6-5 and TRBJ1-5; tentative D call: TRBD1 (6 bases). The CDR3 loop spans 13 amino acids. Germline lookup yields CDR1 MNHEY and CDR2 SVGAGI. Trimming took 6 bases from V and 7 from J, leaving 13 bases between them. In DNA form, the CDR3 reads TGTGCCAGCAGACAGGGACGGGGACAGCCCCAGCATTTT. Its translation: CASRQGRGQPQHF.

The chain joins TRBV5-1 to TRBJ1-6; no definite D call. CDR1 is SGHRS and CDR2 is YFSETQ in the germline V gene. CDR3 length: 15 residues. The germline V and J ends were trimmed by 0 bases and 7 bases, with 11 bases remaining between them. The CDR3 loop is CASSLAVNENSPLHF. CDR3 sequence (DNA): TGCGCCAGCAGCTTGGCCGTCAACGAGAATTCACCCCTCCACTTT.

The chain couples TRBV9 to TRBJ1-3, with D tentatively TRBD1 (6 bases). The V end lost 0 bases, the J end lost 7 bases, and 14 bases lay between the germline ends. CDR1 and CDR2 (germline): SGDLS, YYNGEE. This CDR3 has 15 amino acids. DNA of the CDR3: TGTGCCAGCAGCGTAGGATCAGGGGAAGGGAACACCATATATTTT. It encodes CASSVGSGEGNTIYF.

This chain uses TRBV4-1 with TRBJ1-2; D gene uncertain. The CDR3 has 15 amino acids. Germline V lookup: CDR1 MGHRA, CDR2 YSYEKL. Trimming stripped 0 bases from V and 6 bases from J, with 14 bases between. CDR3 loop: CASSQEGGSLDGYTF. DNA for the CDR3: TGCGCCAGCAGCCAAGAGGGCGGGTCCTTGGATGGCTACACCTTC.

The chain has TRBV7-9 and TRBJ2-7; 10 positions agree with TRBD1. This CDR3 is 14 amino acids long. V lost 4 bases, J lost 9 bases, and 9 bases stayed unmatched. Germline lookup yields CDR1 SEHNR and CDR2 FQNEAQ (reference sequence). Here the CDR3 reads CASSSGQGRGAQYF. DNA for the CDR3: TGTGCCAGCAGCTCGGGACAGGGGCGCGGTGCGCAGTACTTC.

The V call is TRBV6-1, the J call TRBJ1-2; weak D call: TRBD1 (5 bases). CDR3 length equals 17 residues. Trimming stripped 2 bases from V and 0 bases from J, with 16 bases between. The germline CDR1 and CDR2 sequences are MNHNS and SASEGT. The DNA for the CDR3 is TGTGCCAGCAGTGAAATAATGGGCAGGGACTCTAACTATGGCTACACCTTC. Amino acid sequence: CASSEIMGRDSNYGYTF.

The rearrangement uses TRBV4-3 and TRBJ2-3; perhaps TRBD2 as D (7 bases). The germline V gene encodes CDR1 LGHNA and CDR2 YSLEER. This CDR3 contains 16 residues. V shed 5 bases and J shed 3 bases, with 18 bases lying between them. CDR3 amino acids: CASSGGRGAGTDTQYF. CDR3 coding DNA: TGCGCCAGCAGCGGTGGGAGGGGGGCCGGGACAGATACGCAGTATTTT.

This clone was seen just once. This CDR3 is CASSPLQGARMNTEAFF. CDR3 DNA: TGTGCCAGCAGCCCTCTACAGGGGGCGAGGATGAACACTGAAGCTTTCTTT. This rearrangement joins TRBV3-1 (or the pseudogene TRBV3-2) to TRBJ1-1; the match to TRBD1 covers 9 bases. The CDR3 length is 17 residues. Germline V lookup: CDR1 LGHDT, CDR2 YNNKEL (reference sequence). The V gene end was trimmed by 4 bases and the J gene end by 0 bases; junction bases not matched to a gene: 9.

The chain links TRBV24-1 to TRBJ2-3, with 12 bases lining up with TRBD2. Germline-derived CDR1 and CDR2 are KGHDR and SFDVKD. The ends lost 4 bases at V and 2 bases at J; junction bases unmatched: 6. CDR3 length: 17 residues. The chain's CDR3 is CATSEGLAGGYTDTQYF. The CDR3 nucleotides are TGTGCCACCAGTGAAGGGCTAGCGGGGGGGTACACAGATACGCAGTATTTT.

The chain has TRBV13 and TRBJ1-6; TRBD1 is a possible D gene (6 bases). From germline, CDR1 is PRHDT and CDR2 FYEKMQ (reference sequence). This CDR3 has 15 residues. Trimming cost V 4 bases and J 7 bases, with 14 bases left between them. The CDR3 region is CASSSAGQGNSPLHF. The CDR3 nucleotides read TGTGCCAGCAGCTCCGCAGGGCAGGGGAATTCACCCCTCCACTTT.

On this clone itself: Other DNA sequences within the sample encode an identical CDR3. J is TRBJ1-2 and V is TRBV30, with a possible D match to TRBD1 (5 bases). Trimming pared 1 base from V and 4 bases from J, leaving 13 bases between. Germline CDR1 and CDR2: GTSNPN and SVGIG (reference sequence). The CDR3 runs 14 residues. CDR3 nucleotide sequence: TGTGCCTGGAGTGCCCAGGGTGTTGGCTATGGCTACACCTTC. Protein: CAWSAQGVGYGYTF.

Concerning this clone: Sequence at one end of the junction differs from germline and may be a read error. This chain connects TRBV7-9 to TRBJ2-1; 14 bases match TRBD2. The CDR3 is made up of 19 amino acids. CDR1 SEHNR and CDR2 FQNEAQ come from the germline V gene (reference sequence). The CDR3 is CAGSLATSGGAWSYNEQFF. The CDR3 coding sequence is TGTGCCGGCAGCTTAGCGACTAGCGGGGGGGCCTGGTCCTACAATGAGCAGTTCTTC. Complete variable domain (other parts from reference TRBV7-9 and TRBJ2-1): DTGVSQNPRHKITKRGQNVTFRCDPISEHNRLYWYRQTLGQGPEFLTYFQNEAQLEKSRLLSDRFSAERPKGSFSTLEIQRTEQGDSAMYLCAGSLATSGGAWSYNEQFFGPGTRLTVL.

V gene TRBV7-9 combines with J gene TRBJ2-2, with TRBD1 matching 11 bases. The CDR3 runs 17 residues. The ends lost 5 bases at V and 7 bases at J; junction bases unmatched: 12. Germline V gene sequence: CDR1 SEHNR, CDR2 FQNEAQ (reference sequence). The CDR3 DNA reads TGTGCCAGCAGCCGTTCTTCCGGGACAGGGGGTAACGGGGAGCTGTTTTTT. Its protein product is CASSRSSGTGGNGELFF.

The chain recombines TRBV7-9 with TRBJ2-7; a weak D match, TRBD2 (5 bases). Germline V gives CDR1 SEHNR, CDR2 FQNEAQ (reference sequence). The CDR3 has 13 amino acids. V lost 1 base and J lost 2, with 6 bases in between. The DNA for the CDR3 is TGTGCCAGCAGCTTAGTTAGCGCCTACGAGCAGTACTTC. Translating gives CASSLVSAYEQYF.

J is TRBJ2-1 and V is TRBV15, with 9 bases that match TRBD2. Trimming removed 1 base from V and 8 bases from J; junction bases left unmatched: 9. CDR1 LNHNV and CDR2 YYDKDF come from the germline V gene (reference sequence). The CDR3 runs to 16 residues. CDR3 sequence: CATSRAGAGGVDEQFF. The CDR3 DNA reads TGTGCCACCAGCAGAGCTGGAGCGGGGGGCGTCGATGAGCAGTTCTTC. Combining the CDR3 with reference TRBV15 and TRBJ2-1 gives the whole variable domain DAMVIQNPRYQVTQFGKPVTLSCSQTLNHNVMYWYQQKSSQAPKLLFHYYDKDFNNEADTPDNFQSRRPNTSFCFLDIRSPGLGDTAMYLCATSRAGAGGVDEQFFGPGTRLTVL.

The CDR3 DNA reads as TGTGCCAGCAGCTTGGCCGGGGGGGGCACCGGGGAGCTGTTTTTT. It is translated as CASSLAGGGTGELFF. The V call is TRBV5-4, the J call TRBJ2-2; 8 nucleotides match TRBD2. Germline assignment: CDR1 SGHNT and CDR2 YYREEE (reference sequence). CDR3 size: 15 residues. The ends lost 0 bases at V and 4 bases at J; junction bases unmatched: 2.

The V call is TRBV4-2, the J call TRBJ1-1; D perhaps matches TRBD1 (5 bases). Trimming removed 0 bases at V and 1 base at J, with 6 bases between. Germline CDR1 and CDR2: LGHNA and YNFKEQ. The CDR3 loop spans 14 amino acids. The CDR3 is CASSQDQGNTEAFF. The DNA for the CDR3 is TGTGCCAGCAGCCAAGATCAGGGGAACACTGAAGCTTTCTTT.

The chain uses TRBV10-2 and TRBJ2-1; TRBD2 matches at 8 bases. Losses at the gene ends were 8 bases for V and 6 bases for J; bases not matched to a gene: 9. CDR1 WSHSY and CDR2 SAAADI come from the germline V gene. The CDR3 is made up of 14 amino acids. The CDR3 region is CASGTGGPVNEQFF. The DNA for the CDR3 is TGCGCCAGCGGAACGGGGGGGCCGGTCAATGAGCAGTTCTTC.

This rearrangement joins TRBV5-8 to TRBJ2-7; D is perhaps TRBD2 (6 bases). CDR1 and CDR2 (germline): SGHTS, YDEGEE. The CDR3 contains 15 residues. V gave up 4 bases and J gave up 0 bases, with 14 bases separating them. The CDR3 nucleotides read TGTGCCAGCAGCGGAGGGGTTACCCCCTCCTACGAGCAGTACTTC. This sequence encodes CASSGGVTPSYEQYF. Complete variable domain (other parts from reference TRBV5-8 and TRBJ2-7): EAGVTQSPTHLIKTRGQQATLRCSPISGHTSVYWYQQALGLGLQFLLWYDEGEERNRGNFPPRFSGRQFPNYSSELNVNALELEDSALYLCASSGGVTPSYEQYFGPGTRLTVT.

The chain uses TRBV19 and TRBJ2-3, with 9 bases matching TRBD2. Germline lookup yields CDR1 LNHDA and CDR2 SQIVND (reference sequence). The V gene end was trimmed by 3 bases and the J gene end by 0 bases; junction bases not matched to a gene: 10. This CDR3 contains 18 residues. The CDR3 DNA reads TGTGCCAGTAGTATCTTCCTAGCGGGGAGAGCTAGCACAGATACGCAGTATTTT. It codes for CASSIFLAGRASTDTQYF.

This clone was seen just once. The V call is TRBV3-1 (or the pseudogene TRBV3-2), the J call TRBJ2-1; 8 nucleotides align to TRBD2. CDR1 and CDR2 from the germline V gene are LGHDT and YNNKEL (reference sequence). This CDR3 has 17 residues. V trimming: 2 bases; J trimming: 2 bases; junction bases outside the gene matches: 8. The chain's CDR3 is CASSQLGRTSPYNEQFF. Written as DNA, the CDR3 is TGTGCCAGCAGCCAACTGGGAAGGACTAGCCCCTACAATGAGCAGTTCTTC.

The rearrangement uses TRBV19 and TRBJ1-5; TRBD1 matches at 9 bases. The CDR3 loop spans 15 amino acids. V lost 6 bases, J lost 7 bases, and 10 bases stayed unmatched. Germline lookup yields CDR1 LNHDA and CDR2 SQIVND (reference sequence). The chain's CDR3 is CASSTTGGFLQPQHF. In DNA, the CDR3 is TGTGCCAGTAGCACTACAGGGGGCTTCCTCCAGCCCCAGCATTTT. Complete variable domain (other parts from reference TRBV19 and TRBJ1-5): DGGITQSPKYLFRKEGQNVTLSCEQNLNHDAMYWYRQDPGQGLRLIYYSQIVNDFQKGDIAEGYSVSREKKESFPLTVTSAQKNPTAFYLCASSTTGGFLQPQHFGDGTRLSIL.

This chain connects TRBV5-1 to TRBJ1-2, with D possibly TRBD1 on 6 matching bases. The length of the CDR3 is 14 residues. V was cut by 3 bases and J by 3 bases, with 12 bases left in between. The germline V gene encodes CDR1 SGHRS and CDR2 YFSETQ. The CDR3 bases are TGCGCCAGCAGCTGGGCCTCAGGGGACTATGGCTACACCTTC. Residues: CASSWASGDYGYTF.

The chain links TRBV18 to TRBJ1-6, with 7 bases aligning to TRBD1. V shed 6 bases, J shed 7 bases, and the junction held 9 bases outside the gene matches. CDR1 and CDR2 (germline): KGHSH, LQKENI. The CDR3 runs to 15 residues. DNA of the CDR3: TGTGCCAGCTCGGAAGGACAGGTGGACAATTCACCCCTCCACTTT. Its protein product is CASSEGQVDNSPLHF.

The rearrangement uses TRBV18 and TRBJ2-2; 9 nucleotides agree with TRBD2. Per germline, CDR1 KGHSH and CDR2 LQKENI. The CDR3 extends over 15 amino acids. The J segment lost 2 bases and the V segment lost 6 bases, leaving 4 bases of the junction unmatched. The CDR3 nucleotides read TGTGCCAGCTCTTCGGGACTAGCAAACACCGGGGAGCTGTTTTTT. Protein product: CASSSGLANTGELFF.